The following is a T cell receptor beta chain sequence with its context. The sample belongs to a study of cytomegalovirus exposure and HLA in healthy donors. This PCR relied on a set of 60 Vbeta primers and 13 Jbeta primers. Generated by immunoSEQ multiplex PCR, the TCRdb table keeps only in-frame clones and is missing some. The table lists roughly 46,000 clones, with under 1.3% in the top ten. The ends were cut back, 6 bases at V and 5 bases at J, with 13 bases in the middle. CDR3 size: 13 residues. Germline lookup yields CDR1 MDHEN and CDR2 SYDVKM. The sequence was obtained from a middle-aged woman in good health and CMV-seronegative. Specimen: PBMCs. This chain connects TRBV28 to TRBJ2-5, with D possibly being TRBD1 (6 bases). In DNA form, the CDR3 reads TGTGCCAGCAGATCACAGGGACGGGAGACCCAGTACTTC. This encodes CASRSQGRETQYF.